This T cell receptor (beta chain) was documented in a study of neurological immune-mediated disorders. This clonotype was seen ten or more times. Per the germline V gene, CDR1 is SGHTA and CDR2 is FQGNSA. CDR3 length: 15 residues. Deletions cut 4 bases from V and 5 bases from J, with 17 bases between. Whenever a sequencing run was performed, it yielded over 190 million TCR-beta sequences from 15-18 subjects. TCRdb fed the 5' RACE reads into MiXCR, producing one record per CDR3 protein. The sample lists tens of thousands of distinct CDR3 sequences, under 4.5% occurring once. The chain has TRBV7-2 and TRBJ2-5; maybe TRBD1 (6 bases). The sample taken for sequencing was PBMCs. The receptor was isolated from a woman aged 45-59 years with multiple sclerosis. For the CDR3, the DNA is TGTGCCAGCAGCTCCCAGGGGCTACCGGGGGAGACCCAGTACTTC. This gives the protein CASSSQGLPGETQYF.